Following are 21 T cell receptor beta chains from one sample sequenced in a study of blood T cell repertoires in COVID-19. This table comes from immunoSEQ multiplex PCR, and its TCRdb copy is limited to in-frame clones, with some not included. Of approximately 300,000 clones listed, around 90% are singletons. The sample taken for sequencing was PBMCs or T cells enriched from blood (not recorded which). The receptors here all came from a man in his fifties or sixties who had recovered from COVID-19.

The rearrangement joins TRBV6-6 to TRBJ2-7; no clear D gene. CDR3 length equals 12 residues. CDR1 MNHNY and CDR2 SVGAGI come from the germline V gene (reference sequence). The ends were cut back, 8 bases at V and 4 bases at J, with 12 bases in the middle. The CDR3 protein is CASSGHVYEQYF. As DNA, the CDR3 is TGTGCCAGCTCTGGGCACGTTTACGAGCAGTACTTC.

The chain recombines TRBV5-6 with TRBJ2-7; possibly TRBD2 for D (5 bases). The CDR3 covers 15 residues. Germline loops: CDR1 SGHDT, CDR2 YYEEEE. V was clipped by 1 base and J by 4 bases, with 15 bases between them. The CDR3 sequence is CASSLLWAGSYEQYF. For the CDR3, the DNA is TGTGCCAGCAGCTTGTTATGGGCGGGTTCTTACGAGCAGTACTTC.

The rearrangement links TRBV10-2 to TRBJ1-6; D may be TRBD1 (5 bases). Germline-derived CDR1 and CDR2 are WSHSY and SAAADI. This CDR3 region has 14 residues. Between the trimmed V and J ends, which lost 6 bases and 6 bases, there was a span of 12 bases. The CDR3 DNA reads as TGCGCCAGCAGCTCCAGACAGCCTAATTCACCCCTCCACTTT. Its translation: CASSSRQPNSPLHF.

In its sample, this clone was seen once. This chain links TRBV5-8 with TRBJ1-2; tentative D call: TRBD1 (5 bases). Trimming removed 4 bases from V and 2 bases from J, with 15 bases in between. The length of the CDR3 is 15 residues. From germline, CDR1 is SGHTS and CDR2 YDEGEE. In DNA, the CDR3 is TGTGCCAGCAGCGTGCGGGGGACGGTGAACTATGGCTACACCTTC. Translated, it gives CASSVRGTVNYGYTF.

The rearrangement joins TRBV11-3 to TRBJ2-1, with 8 nucleotides matching TRBD2. The CDR3 is made up of 15 amino acids. Per germline, CDR1 SGHNT and CDR2 YENEEA. J lost 4 bases, V lost 5 bases, and 7 bases had no gene match. The CDR3 coding sequence is TGTGCCAGCAGCCGCGCCTCTAGCGGGTACAATGAGCAGTTCTTC. Translation: CASSRASSGYNEQFF.

The CDR3 loop is CASSPASGGRAFNEQFF. The CDR3, as DNA: TGTGCCAGCTCCCCCGCTAGCGGCGGGAGGGCCTTCAATGAGCAGTTCTTC. This chain connects TRBV18 to TRBJ2-1; 9 nucleotides match TRBD2. CDR1 is KGHSH and CDR2 is LQKENI in the germline V gene. This CDR3 is built from 17 residues. With V trimmed by 6 bases and J by 6 bases, 15 bases remained unmatched.

This clone was seen only a few times. J is TRBJ1-5 and V is TRBV2; TRBD1 matches 11 bases. CDR3 length: 16 amino acids. V was clipped by 4 bases and J by 0 bases; unmatched bases: 2. Germline-derived CDR1 and CDR2 are SNHLY and FYNNEI. CDR3 nucleotide sequence: TGTGCCAGCAGTGGAGGGACAGGGGGTAGCAATCAGCCCCAGCATTTT. This gives the protein CASSGGTGGSNQPQHF. The variable domain in full, completed from reference TRBV2 and TRBJ1-5, reads EPEVTQTPSHQVTQMGQEVILRCVPISNHLYFYWYRQILGQKVEFLVSFYNNEISEKSEIFDDQFSVERPDGSNFTLKIRSTKLEDSAMYFCASSGGTGGSNQPQHFGDGTRLSIL.

The genes are TRBV19 and TRBJ1-4; weak D call: TRBD1 (6 bases). The CDR3 spans 21 residues. The V end was cut by 9 bases, the J end by 0 bases, with 32 bases between. CDR1 is LNHDA, CDR2 SQIVND, per germline (reference sequence). The CDR3 region has the DNA TGTGCCAGCCAGGATCCGGCGGCCCGGGGCAGGGGACCTACAACTAATGAAAAACTGTTTTTT. It yields the protein CASQDPAARGRGPTTNEKLFF.

The J gene is TRBJ1-1, the V gene TRBV10-3, with TRBD1 matching over 8 bases. This CDR3 has 14 amino acids. Per the germline V gene, CDR1 is ENHRY and CDR2 is SYGVKD. The trim removed 6 bases at V and 1 base at J, leaving 4 bases unmatched. This CDR3 is CAISLGQGNTEAFF. The CDR3 DNA is TGTGCCATCAGCCTTGGACAGGGGAACACTGAAGCTTTCTTT.

The J gene is TRBJ1-1, the V gene TRBV5-1, with 8 positions matching TRBD1. V dropped 4 bases and J dropped 3; count of bases not matched to a gene: 2. This CDR3 has 13 residues. Germline V gene data show CDR1 as SGHRS and CDR2 as YFSETQ. The CDR3 reads CASSGQGHTEAFF. The CDR3 DNA is TGCGCCAGCAGCGGACAGGGTCACACTGAAGCTTTCTTT.

The rearrangement joins TRBV7-9 to TRBJ2-3, with TRBD2 matching over 11 bases. V shed 2 bases and J 5 bases; nucleotides not matched to a gene: 6. Germline loops: CDR1 SEHNR, CDR2 FQNEAQ (reference sequence). This CDR3 comprises 16 residues. CDR3 region: CASSLSTSGRRDTQYF. The CDR3 DNA sequence: TGTGCCAGCAGCTTAAGTACTAGCGGGAGACGAGATACGCAGTATTTT.

About this clone itself: Other DNA sequences in the same sample also yield this CDR3. The V and J genes are TRBV9 and TRBJ1-5; 7 bases are a match to TRBD1. CDR1 SGDLS and CDR2 YYNGEE come from the germline V gene. CDR3 length: 15 amino acids. V shed 4 bases, J shed 0 bases, and the junction held 4 bases outside the gene matches. The CDR3 spells CASSPTGSSNQPQHF. The CDR3 DNA reads TGTGCCAGCAGCCCGACAGGGTCTAGCAATCAGCCCCAGCATTTT.

The V call is TRBV29-1, the J call TRBJ2-1, with 10 bases fitting TRBD2. Germline CDR1 and CDR2: SQVTM and ANQGSEA. V lost 8 bases and J lost 2; bases outside the gene matches: 6. The CDR3 extends over 14 amino acids. The CDR3, as DNA: TGCAGCTCAACTAGCGGGGTACCCTACAATGAGCAGTTCTTC. This encodes CSSTSGVPYNEQFF.

The V gene is TRBV24-1, the J gene TRBJ1-1, with D possibly being TRBD1 (6 bases). Between the trimmed V and J ends, which lost 9 bases and 2 bases, there was a span of 12 bases. The CDR3 extends over 13 amino acids. Germline V lookup: CDR1 KGHDR, CDR2 SFDVKD. The CDR3 loop is CATQGQPNTEAFF. The DNA of the CDR3 is TGTGCCACCCAAGGACAGCCAAACACTGAAGCTTTCTTT.

The V call is TRBV19, the J call TRBJ1-2, with 8 bases fitting TRBD1. Per the germline V gene, CDR1 is LNHDA and CDR2 is SQIVND (reference sequence). This CDR3 is built from 18 residues. The V gene end was trimmed by 3 bases and the J gene end by 2 bases; junction bases not matched to a gene: 14. The CDR3 protein is CASSMNGGRGRGNYGYTF. CDR3 bases: TGTGCCAGTAGTATGAATGGTGGCAGGGGGCGCGGAAACTATGGCTACACCTTC.

Only one count was recorded for this clone. This chain connects TRBV18 to TRBJ2-3; D ambiguous. The CDR3 has 15 residues. Germline loops: CDR1 KGHSH, CDR2 LQKENI. V lost 0 bases to trimming and J lost 0 bases, with 7 bases between them. The CDR3 sequence is CASSPPLISTDTQYF. In DNA form, the CDR3 reads TGTGCCAGCTCACCACCTTTAATCAGCACAGATACGCAGTATTTT.

The V gene is TRBV18, the J gene TRBJ1-2; D remains unclear. Trimming cost V 0 bases and J 6 bases, with 8 bases left between them. This CDR3 is 13 amino acids long. The germline V gene encodes CDR1 KGHSH and CDR2 LQKENI. The CDR3 loop is CASSPPISHGYTF. The CDR3 coding sequence is TGTGCCAGCTCACCACCAATCAGTCATGGCTACACCTTC.

This clone was observed a few times. The chain has TRBV24-1 and TRBJ2-1; 7 nucleotides line up with TRBD2. Germline V CDR1 and CDR2: KGHDR, SFDVKD. V shed 5 bases and J 3 bases; nucleotides not matched to a gene: 3. This CDR3 has 14 residues. CDR3 nucleotide sequence: TGTGCCACCAGTGGCGGGAGTGGCTACAATGAGCAGTTCTTC. Encoded protein: CATSGGSGYNEQFF.

This clone was seen a single time. The same CDR3 is also encoded by other DNA sequences in this sample. The rearrangement uses TRBV2 and TRBJ1-5; 9 bases are shared with TRBD1. The CDR3 contains 14 residues. Germline-derived CDR1 and CDR2 are SNHLY and FYNNEI. J gave up 4 bases and V 4 bases, and 2 bases lay outside the gene matches. For the CDR3, the DNA is TGTGCCAGCAGTGGACAGGGGGTAAATCAGCCCCAGCATTTT. Protein: CASSGQGVNQPQHF.

This clone was counted once. The rearrangement joins TRBV19 to TRBJ1-4, with D perhaps TRBD1 (5 bases). The CDR3 sequence is 13 residues long. The germline gives CDR1 LNHDA, CDR2 SQIVND (reference sequence). V lost 10 bases, J lost 5 bases, and 14 bases lay in between. DNA of the CDR3: TGTGCCACCACAGGCATGGTAAATGAAAAACTGTTTTTT. Protein: CATTGMVNEKLFF.

This chain uses TRBV18 with TRBJ2-7, with D possibly being TRBD2 (5 bases). The CDR3 has 14 residues. V shed 1 base and J shed 6 bases, with 13 bases lying between them. From germline, CDR1 is KGHSH and CDR2 LQKENI. The CDR3 spells CASSPQTLEGEQYF. The DNA for the CDR3 is TGTGCCAGCTCACCACAAACCCTAGAGGGCGAGCAGTACTTC.